The T cell receptor (beta chain) described here comes from a study of PD-1 blockade in classical Hodgkin lymphoma. Overall study results and limits: Repertoire difference causes, possibly disease activity or prior therapy, remain undefined. Patients who initiated nivolumab within 1 year of ASCT were excluded. Newly diagnosed patients were reported to exhibit reduced baseline TCR diversity relative to healthy donors.

In the case of this clone: Its antigen is unknown.

The CDR3 is 15 residues long. The junction had 3 bases not matched to a gene; V was cut back by 5 bases and J by 1 base. CDR1 is SGHRS, CDR2 YFSETQ, per germline. The data were produced by immunoSEQ multiplex PCR, yet TCRdb's version contains in-frame clones alone and is incomplete. Of some 50,000 clones detected, approximately 76% appear once; the ten largest clones hold approximately 12%. Described time point: cycle 4 day 1 (C4D1), after 6 weeks of nivolumab. Each patient relapsed following autologous stem cell transplantation, and prior brentuximab vedotin exposure differed. The chain links TRBV5-1 to TRBJ2-1, with 10 bases identical to TRBD2. This receptor was identified in a human donor with classical Hodgkin lymphoma. The material was peripheral blood mononuclear cells (PBMCs), obtained before the fourth cycle of nivolumab. The CDR3 DNA reads TGCGCCAGCAGAGAGCGGGAGGGATCCTACAATGAGCAGTTCTTC. Amino acids: CASREREGSYNEQFF.